This TCR beta chain comes out of a study of long-term antiretroviral therapy in people with HIV. Overall study results and limits: ART-treated samples gained diversity yet remained below transplant donor controls.

About this clone: Its antigen is unknown.

At survey level, the immunoSEQ assay was run in its v3.0 version. Only in-frame clones appear in the TCRdb table, and some are missing; sequencing was by immunoSEQ multiplex PCR. The sample yields thousands of clones, roughly 74% seen once. The CDR3 extends over 16 amino acids. CDR1 and CDR2 from the germline V gene are SNHLY and FYNNEI. The V segment lost 4 bases and the J segment 6 bases; nucleotides outside the gene matches: 12. This TCR derives from a man between 18 and 35 years old with HIV. V usage is TRBV2 and J usage is TRBJ2-3; 8 positions match TRBD1. This material consisted of unsorted PBMCs, taken 0.1 years before starting antiretroviral therapy. DNA of the CDR3: TGTGCCAGCAGTGTTGAAGTCTCAGGGGGCAGCGATACGCAGTATTTT. It encodes CASSVEVSGGSDTQYF.